This T cell receptor beta chain came from a study of blood T cell repertoires in COVID-19. This clone was found a few times. Sequencing used immunoSEQ multiplex PCR; TCRdb keeps in-frame clones, though not all of them. The repertoire has 150,000 to 200,000 clones, 75% to 85% of them found once; the top ten carry less than 2%. Trimming shortened V by 5 bases and J by 4 bases, and 11 bases separated the two germline ends. Germline CDR1 is SNHLY and CDR2 is FYNNEI. CDR3 size: 13 residues. Sequencing used peripheral blood. This clonotype was sampled from a human donor in a cohort sampled during active COVID-19. This sequence joins TRBV2 and TRBJ1-2; maybe TRBD1 (5 bases). The CDR3 protein is CASSNQGGYGYTF. CDR3 nucleotides: TGTGCCAGCAGTAACCAGGGAGGCTATGGCTACACCTTC.